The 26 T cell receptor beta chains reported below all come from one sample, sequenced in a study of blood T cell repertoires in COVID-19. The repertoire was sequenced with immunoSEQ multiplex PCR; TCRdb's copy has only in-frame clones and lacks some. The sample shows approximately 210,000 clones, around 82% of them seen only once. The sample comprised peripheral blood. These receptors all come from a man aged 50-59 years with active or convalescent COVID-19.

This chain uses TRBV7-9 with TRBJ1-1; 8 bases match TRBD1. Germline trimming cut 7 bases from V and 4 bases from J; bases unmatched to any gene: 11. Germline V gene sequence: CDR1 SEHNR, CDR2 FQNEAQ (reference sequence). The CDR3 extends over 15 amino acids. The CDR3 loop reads CASTHLDRVRTEAFF. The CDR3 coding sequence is TGTGCCAGCACCCACTTGGACAGGGTCCGCACTGAAGCTTTCTTT.

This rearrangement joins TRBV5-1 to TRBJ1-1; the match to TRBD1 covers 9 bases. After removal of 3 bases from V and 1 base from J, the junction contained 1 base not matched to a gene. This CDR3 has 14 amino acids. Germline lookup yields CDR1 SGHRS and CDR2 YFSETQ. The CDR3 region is CASSWGQGNTEAFF. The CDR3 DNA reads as TGCGCCAGCAGCTGGGGACAGGGGAACACTGAAGCTTTCTTT. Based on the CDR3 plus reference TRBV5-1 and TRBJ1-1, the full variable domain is KAGVTQTPRYLIKTRGQQVTLSCSPISGHRSVSWYQQTPGQGLQFLFEYFSETQRNKGNFPGRFSGRQFSNSRSEMNVSTLELGDSALYLCASSWGQGNTEAFFGQGTRLTVV.

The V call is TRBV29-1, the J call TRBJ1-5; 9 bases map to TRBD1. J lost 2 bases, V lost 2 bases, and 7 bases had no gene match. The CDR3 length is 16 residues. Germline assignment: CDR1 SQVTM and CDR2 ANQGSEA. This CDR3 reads CSVEPSTGGGNQPQHF. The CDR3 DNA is TGCAGCGTTGAACCCTCGACAGGGGGTGGCAATCAGCCCCAGCATTTT.

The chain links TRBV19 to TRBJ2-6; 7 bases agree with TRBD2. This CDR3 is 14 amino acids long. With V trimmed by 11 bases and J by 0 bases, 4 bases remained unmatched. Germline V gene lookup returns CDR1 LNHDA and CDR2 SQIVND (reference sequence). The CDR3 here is CAAAGDSGANVLTF. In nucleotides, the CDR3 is TGTGCCGCTGCGGGAGACTCTGGGGCCAACGTCCTGACTTTC. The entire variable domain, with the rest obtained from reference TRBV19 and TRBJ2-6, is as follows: DGGITQSPKYLFRKEGQNVTLSCEQNLNHDAMYWYRQDPGQGLRLIYYSQIVNDFQKGDIAEGYSVSREKKESFPLTVTSAQKNPTAFYLCAAAGDSGANVLTFGAGSRLTVL.

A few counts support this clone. The chain's CDR3 is CAIGTGENNKPQHF. For the CDR3, the DNA is TGTGCCATTGGGACAGGGGAAAATAATAAGCCCCAGCATTTT. The chain joins TRBV10-3 to TRBJ1-5, with 10 bases that match TRBD1. The CDR3 sequence is 14 residues long. Germline CDR1 is ENHRY and CDR2 is SYGVKD. Trimming cost V 9 bases and J 8 bases; bases outside gene matches: 10.

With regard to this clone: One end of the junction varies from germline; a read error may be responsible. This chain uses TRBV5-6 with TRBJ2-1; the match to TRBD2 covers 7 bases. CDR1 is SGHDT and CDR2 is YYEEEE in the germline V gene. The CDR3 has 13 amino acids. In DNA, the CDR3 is TGTGCCAGCAGCTTGGGGCCTAGCGGAACTCAGCTCTTC. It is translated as CASSLGPSGTQLF.

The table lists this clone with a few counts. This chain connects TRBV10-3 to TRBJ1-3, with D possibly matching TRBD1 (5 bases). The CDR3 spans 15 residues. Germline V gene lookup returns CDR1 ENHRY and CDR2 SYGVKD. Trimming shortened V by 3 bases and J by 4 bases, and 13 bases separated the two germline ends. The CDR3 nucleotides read TGTGCCATCAGTGACAGGACAAAGCACGGAAACACCATATATTTT. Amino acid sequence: CAISDRTKHGNTIYF.

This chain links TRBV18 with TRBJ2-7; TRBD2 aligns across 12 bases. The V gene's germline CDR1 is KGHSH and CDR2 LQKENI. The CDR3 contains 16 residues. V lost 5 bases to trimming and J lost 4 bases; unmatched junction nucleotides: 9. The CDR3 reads CASSVTSGGVLYEQYF. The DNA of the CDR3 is TGTGCCAGCTCAGTGACTAGCGGGGGTGTTCTATACGAGCAGTACTTC.

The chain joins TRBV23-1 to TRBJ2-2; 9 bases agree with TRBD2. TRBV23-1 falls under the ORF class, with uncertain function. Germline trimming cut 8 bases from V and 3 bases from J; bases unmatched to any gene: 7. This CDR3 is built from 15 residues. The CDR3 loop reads CASRCGGAHTGELFF. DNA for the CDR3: TGCGCCAGCCGCTGCGGGGGGGCCCACACCGGGGAGCTGTTTTTT.

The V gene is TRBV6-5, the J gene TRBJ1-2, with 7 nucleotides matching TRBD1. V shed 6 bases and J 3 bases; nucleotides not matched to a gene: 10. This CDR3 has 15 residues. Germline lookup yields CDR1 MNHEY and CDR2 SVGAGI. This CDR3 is CASRGGGGADYGYTF. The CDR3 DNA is TGTGCCAGCAGAGGAGGAGGGGGCGCGGACTATGGCTACACCTTC.

CDR3 sequence (DNA): TGCAGCGTTAGGAGGGGGCTAGGAGAGCAGTACTTC. Translated, it gives CSVRRGLGEQYF. V gene TRBV29-1 combines with J gene TRBJ2-7, with a tentative D call TRBD1 (7 bases). The CDR3 spans 12 residues. CDR1 and CDR2 (germline): SQVTM, ANQGSEA. V lost 5 bases and J lost 7, with 15 bases in between.

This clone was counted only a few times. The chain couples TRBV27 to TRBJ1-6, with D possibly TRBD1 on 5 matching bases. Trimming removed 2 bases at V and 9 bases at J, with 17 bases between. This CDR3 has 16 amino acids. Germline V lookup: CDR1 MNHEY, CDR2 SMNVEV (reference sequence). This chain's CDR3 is CASSLKGLLTGSPLHF. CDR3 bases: TGTGCCAGCAGTTTAAAGGGACTCCTGACGGGTTCACCCCTCCACTTT.

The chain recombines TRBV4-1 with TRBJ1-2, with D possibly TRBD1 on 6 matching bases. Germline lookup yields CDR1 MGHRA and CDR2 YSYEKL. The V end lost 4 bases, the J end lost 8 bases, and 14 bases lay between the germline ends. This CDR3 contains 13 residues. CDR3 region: CASSPSDSHGYTF. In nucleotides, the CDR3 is TGCGCCAGCAGCCCTTCGGACAGTCACGGCTACACCTTC.

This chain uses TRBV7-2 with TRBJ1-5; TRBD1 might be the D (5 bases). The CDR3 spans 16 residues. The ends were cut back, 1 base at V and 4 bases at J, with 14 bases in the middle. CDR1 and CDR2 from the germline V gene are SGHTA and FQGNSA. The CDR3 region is CASSLVGGRKNQPQHF. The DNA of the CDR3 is TGTGCCAGCAGCTTAGTGGGGGGAAGGAAGAATCAGCCCCAGCATTTT.

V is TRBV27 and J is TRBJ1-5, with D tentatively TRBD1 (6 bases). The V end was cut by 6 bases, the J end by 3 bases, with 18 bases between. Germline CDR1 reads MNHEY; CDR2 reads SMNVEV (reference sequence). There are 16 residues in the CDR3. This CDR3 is CASRGTQGPANQPQHF. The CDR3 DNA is TGTGCCAGCAGAGGGACACAGGGTCCGGCCAATCAGCCCCAGCATTTT.

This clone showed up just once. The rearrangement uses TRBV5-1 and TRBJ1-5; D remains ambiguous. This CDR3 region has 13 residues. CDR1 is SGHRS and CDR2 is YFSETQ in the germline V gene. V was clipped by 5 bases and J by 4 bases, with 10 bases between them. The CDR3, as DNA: TGCGCCAGCAGACGAGAGGTTAATCAGCCCCAGCATTTT. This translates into CASRREVNQPQHF.

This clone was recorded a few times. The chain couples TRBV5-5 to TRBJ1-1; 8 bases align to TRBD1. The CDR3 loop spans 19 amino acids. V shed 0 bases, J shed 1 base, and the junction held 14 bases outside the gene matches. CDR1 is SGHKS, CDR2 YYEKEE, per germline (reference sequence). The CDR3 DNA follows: TGTGCCAGCAGCTTGGAGGCGCAGGGGGCGAGGCCTTGGAACACTGAAGCTTTCTTT. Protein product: CASSLEAQGARPWNTEAFF.

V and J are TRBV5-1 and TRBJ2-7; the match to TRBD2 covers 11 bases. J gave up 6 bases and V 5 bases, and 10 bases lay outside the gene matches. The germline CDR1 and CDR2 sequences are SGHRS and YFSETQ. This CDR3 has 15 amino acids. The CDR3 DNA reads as TGCGCCAGCAGAGGGACTAGCGGTTTAGGGAGCGAGCAGTACTTC. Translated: CASRGTSGLGSEQYF.

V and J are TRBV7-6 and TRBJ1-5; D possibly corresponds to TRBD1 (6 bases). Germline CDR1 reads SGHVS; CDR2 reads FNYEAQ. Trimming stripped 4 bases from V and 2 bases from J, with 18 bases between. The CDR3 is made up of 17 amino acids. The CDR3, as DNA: TGTGCCAGCAGCTCCCAAGGACAGCTCTGGGGCAATCAGCCCCAGCATTTT. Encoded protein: CASSSQGQLWGNQPQHF.

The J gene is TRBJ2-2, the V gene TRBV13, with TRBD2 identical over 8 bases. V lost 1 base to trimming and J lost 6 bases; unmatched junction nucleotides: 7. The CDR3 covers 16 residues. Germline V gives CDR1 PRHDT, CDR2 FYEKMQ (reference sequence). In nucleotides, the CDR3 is TGTGCCAGCAGCTTAGAGGCACTAGCGGCCCCCGGGGAGCTGTTTTTT. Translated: CASSLEALAAPGELFF.

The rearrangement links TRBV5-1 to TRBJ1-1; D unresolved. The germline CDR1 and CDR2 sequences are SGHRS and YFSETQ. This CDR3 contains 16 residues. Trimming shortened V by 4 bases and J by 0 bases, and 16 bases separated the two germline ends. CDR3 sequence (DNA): TGCGCCAGCAGCCCACTAGGACGGGCCTTGAACACTGAAGCTTTCTTT. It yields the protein CASSPLGRALNTEAFF.

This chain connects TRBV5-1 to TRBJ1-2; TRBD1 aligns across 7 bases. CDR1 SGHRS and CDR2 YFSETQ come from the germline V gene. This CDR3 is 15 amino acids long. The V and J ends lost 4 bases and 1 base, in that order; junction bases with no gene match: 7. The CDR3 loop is CASSVGQLLNYGYTF. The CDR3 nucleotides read TGCGCCAGCAGCGTGGGACAGTTGCTTAACTATGGCTACACCTTC.

The DNA for the CDR3 is TGTGCCAGCAGTTTAATTCTAGCGCCCCAAGAGACCCAGTACTTC. Translation gives CASSLILAPQETQYF. The chain links TRBV28 to TRBJ2-5; the D gene is possibly TRBD2 (6 bases). The CDR3 spans 15 residues. V lost 2 bases and J lost 1, with 11 bases in between. Germline CDR1 MDHEN, CDR2 SYDVKM.

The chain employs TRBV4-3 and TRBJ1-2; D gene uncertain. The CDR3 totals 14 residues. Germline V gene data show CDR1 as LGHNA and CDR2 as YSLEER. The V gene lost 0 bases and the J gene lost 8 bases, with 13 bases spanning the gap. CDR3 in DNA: TGCGCCAGCAGCCAAGATCTCGCCTGGCTCGGCTACACCTTC. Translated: CASSQDLAWLGYTF.

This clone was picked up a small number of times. CDR3 DNA: TGTGCCAGCAGCTTTAGGGAGACAGGGATGAACACTGAAGCTTTCTTT. It is translated as CASSFRETGMNTEAFF. The chain uses TRBV5-5 and TRBJ1-1; TRBD1 matches at 7 bases. The CDR3 length is 16 residues. V trimming: 2 bases; J trimming: 0 bases; junction bases outside the gene matches: 7. CDR1 is SGHKS and CDR2 is YYEKEE in the germline V gene (reference sequence).

The CDR3 protein is CASSRDSTYEQYF. The CDR3 DNA reads TGTGCCAGCAGCCGTGACAGTACCTACGAGCAGTACTTC. The rearrangement uses TRBV12-3 or TRBV12-4 and TRBJ2-7; a possible D gene is TRBD1 (5 bases). V was cut by 6 bases and J by 2 bases, with 11 bases left in between. There are 13 residues in the CDR3.